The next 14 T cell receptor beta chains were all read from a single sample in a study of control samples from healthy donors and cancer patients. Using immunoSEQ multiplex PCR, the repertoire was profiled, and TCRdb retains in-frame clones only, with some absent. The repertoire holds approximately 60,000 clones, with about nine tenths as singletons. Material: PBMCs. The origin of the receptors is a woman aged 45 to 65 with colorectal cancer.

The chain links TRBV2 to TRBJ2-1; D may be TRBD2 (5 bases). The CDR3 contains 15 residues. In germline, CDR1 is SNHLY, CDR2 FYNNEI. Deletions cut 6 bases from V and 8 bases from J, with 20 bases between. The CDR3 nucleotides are TGTGCCAGCAGGGCCGGAGGAACCCCCTCCGATGAGCAGTTCTTC. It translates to CASRAGGTPSDEQFF. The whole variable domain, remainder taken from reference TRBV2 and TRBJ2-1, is EPEVTQTPSHQVTQMGQEVILRCVPISNHLYFYWYRQILGQKVEFLVSFYNNEISEKSEIFDDQFSVERPDGSNFTLKIRSTKLEDSAMYFCASRAGGTPSDEQFFGPGTRLTVL.

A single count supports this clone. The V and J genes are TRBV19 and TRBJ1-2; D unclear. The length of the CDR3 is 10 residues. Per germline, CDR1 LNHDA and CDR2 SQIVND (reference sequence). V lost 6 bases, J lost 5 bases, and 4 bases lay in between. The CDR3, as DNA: TGTGCCAGTAGCCATTATGGCTACACCTTC. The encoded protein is CASSHYGYTF.

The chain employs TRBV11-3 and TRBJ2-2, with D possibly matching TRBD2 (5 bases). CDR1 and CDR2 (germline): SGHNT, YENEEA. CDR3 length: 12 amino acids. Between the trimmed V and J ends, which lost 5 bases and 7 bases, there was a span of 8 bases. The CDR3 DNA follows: TGTGCCAGCAGCAAGCGGCACGGGGAGCTGTTTTTT. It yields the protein CASSKRHGELFF.

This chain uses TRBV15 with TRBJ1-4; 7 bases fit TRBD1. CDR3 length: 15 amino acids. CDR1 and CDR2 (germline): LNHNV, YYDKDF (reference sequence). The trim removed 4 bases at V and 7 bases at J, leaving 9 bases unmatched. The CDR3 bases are TGTGCCACCAGCACAGACAGGGCGTCCGGTGAAAAACTGTTTTTT. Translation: CATSTDRASGEKLFF.

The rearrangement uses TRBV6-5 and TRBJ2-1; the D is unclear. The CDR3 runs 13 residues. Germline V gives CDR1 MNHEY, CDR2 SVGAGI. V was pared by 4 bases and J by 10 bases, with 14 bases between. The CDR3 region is CASSSRARAEQFF. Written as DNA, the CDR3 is TGTGCCAGCAGTTCCAGAGCTCGGGCAGAGCAGTTCTTC.

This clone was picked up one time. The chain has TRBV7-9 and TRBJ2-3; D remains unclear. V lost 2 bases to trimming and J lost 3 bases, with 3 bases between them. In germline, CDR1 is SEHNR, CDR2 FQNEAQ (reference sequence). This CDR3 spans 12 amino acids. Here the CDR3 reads CASSLRTDTQYF. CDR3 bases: TGTGCCAGCAGCTTAAGGACAGATACGCAGTATTTT.

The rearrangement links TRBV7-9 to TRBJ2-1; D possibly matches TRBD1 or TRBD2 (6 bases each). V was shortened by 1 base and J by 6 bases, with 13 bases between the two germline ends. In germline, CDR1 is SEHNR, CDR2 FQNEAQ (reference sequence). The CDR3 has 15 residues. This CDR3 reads CASSLEWGARNEQFF. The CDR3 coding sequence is TGTGCCAGCAGCTTAGAATGGGGGGCCCGCAATGAGCAGTTCTTC.

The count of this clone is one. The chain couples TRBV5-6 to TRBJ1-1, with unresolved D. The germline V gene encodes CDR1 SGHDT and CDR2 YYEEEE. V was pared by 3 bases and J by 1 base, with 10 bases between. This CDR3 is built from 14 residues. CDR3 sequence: CASSSGQTNTEAFF. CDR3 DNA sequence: TGTGCCAGCAGCTCCGGGCAGACGAACACTGAAGCTTTCTTT.

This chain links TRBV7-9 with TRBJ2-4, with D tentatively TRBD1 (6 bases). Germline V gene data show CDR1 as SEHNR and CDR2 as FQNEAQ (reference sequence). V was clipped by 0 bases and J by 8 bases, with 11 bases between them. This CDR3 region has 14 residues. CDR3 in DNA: TGTGCCAGCAGCTTAGCCGGACAGAAATACATTCAGTACTTC. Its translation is CASSLAGQKYIQYF. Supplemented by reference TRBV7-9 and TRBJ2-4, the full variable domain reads DTGVSQNPRHKITKRGQNVTFRCDPISEHNRLYWYRQTLGQGPEFLTYFQNEAQLEKSRLLSDRFSAERPKGSFSTLEIQRTEQGDSAMYLCASSLAGQKYIQYFGAGTRLSVL.

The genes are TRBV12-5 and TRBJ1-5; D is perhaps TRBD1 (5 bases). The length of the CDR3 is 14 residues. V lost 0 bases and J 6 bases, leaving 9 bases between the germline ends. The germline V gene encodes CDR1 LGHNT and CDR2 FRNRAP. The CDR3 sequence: CASGLVAGLQPQHF. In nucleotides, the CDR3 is TGTGCTAGTGGTTTGGTAGCAGGGCTTCAGCCCCAGCATTTT.

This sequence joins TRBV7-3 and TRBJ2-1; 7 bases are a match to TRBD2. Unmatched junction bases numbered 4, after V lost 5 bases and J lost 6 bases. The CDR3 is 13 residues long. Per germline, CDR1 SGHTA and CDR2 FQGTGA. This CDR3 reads CASSLGRANEQFF. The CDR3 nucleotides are TGTGCCAGCAGCCTAGGGAGGGCCAATGAGCAGTTCTTC.

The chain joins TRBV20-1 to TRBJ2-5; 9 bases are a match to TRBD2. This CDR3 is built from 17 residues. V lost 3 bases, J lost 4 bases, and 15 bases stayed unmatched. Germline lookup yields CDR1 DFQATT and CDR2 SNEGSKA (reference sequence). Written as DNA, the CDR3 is TGCAGTGCTAGTATCCCCCCCCTTAGCGGGAGAGGAGAGACCCAGTACTTC. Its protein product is CSASIPPLSGRGETQYF.

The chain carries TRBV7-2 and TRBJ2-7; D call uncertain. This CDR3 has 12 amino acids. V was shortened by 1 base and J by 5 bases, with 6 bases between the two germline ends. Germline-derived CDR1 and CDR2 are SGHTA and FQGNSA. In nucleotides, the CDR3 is TGTGCCAGCAGCTTAGTTAAGGACGAGCAGTACTTC. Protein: CASSLVKDEQYF.

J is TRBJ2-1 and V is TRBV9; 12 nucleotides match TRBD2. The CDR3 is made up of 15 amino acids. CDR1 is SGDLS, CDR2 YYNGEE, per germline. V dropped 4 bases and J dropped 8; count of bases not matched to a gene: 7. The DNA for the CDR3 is TGTGCCAGCAGCACGCTAGCGGGGGGGATGGATGAGCAGTTCTTC. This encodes CASSTLAGGMDEQFF.